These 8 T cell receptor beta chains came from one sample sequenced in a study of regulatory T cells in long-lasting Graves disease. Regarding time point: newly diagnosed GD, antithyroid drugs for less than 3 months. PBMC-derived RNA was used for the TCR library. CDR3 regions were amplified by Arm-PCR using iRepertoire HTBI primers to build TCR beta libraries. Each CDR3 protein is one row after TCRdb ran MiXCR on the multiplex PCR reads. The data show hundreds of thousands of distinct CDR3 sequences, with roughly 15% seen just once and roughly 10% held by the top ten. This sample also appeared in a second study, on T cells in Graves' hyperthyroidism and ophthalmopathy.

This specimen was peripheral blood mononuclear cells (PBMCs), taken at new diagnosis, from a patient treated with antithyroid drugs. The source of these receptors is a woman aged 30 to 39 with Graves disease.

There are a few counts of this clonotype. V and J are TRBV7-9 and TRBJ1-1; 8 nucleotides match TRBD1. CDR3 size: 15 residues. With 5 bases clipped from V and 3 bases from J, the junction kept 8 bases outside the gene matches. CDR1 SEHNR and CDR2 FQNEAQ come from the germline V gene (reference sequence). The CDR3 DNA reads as TGTGCCAGCAGCCTAGGGACAGGACCTGACACTGAAGCTTTCTTT. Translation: CASSLGTGPDTEAFF.

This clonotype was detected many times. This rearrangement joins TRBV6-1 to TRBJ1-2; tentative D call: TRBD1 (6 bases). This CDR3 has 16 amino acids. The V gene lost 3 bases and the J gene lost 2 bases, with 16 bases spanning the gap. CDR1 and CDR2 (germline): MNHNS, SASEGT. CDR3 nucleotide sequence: TGTGCCAGCAGTGACCTCCTCAGGGGAGCGAACTATGGCTACACCTTC. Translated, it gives CASSDLLRGANYGYTF.

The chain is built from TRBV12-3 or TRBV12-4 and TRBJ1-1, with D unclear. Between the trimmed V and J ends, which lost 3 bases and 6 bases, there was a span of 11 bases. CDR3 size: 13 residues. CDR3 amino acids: CASSLRGRPEAFF. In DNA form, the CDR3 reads TGTGCCAGCAGTTTGAGAGGGCGACCTGAAGCTTTCTTT.

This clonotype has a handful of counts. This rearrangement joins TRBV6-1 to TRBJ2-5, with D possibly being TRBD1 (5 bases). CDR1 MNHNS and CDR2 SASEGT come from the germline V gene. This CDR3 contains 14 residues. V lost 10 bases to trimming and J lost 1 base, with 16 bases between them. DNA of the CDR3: TGTGCCACCCGGGTCCCAAGGGGCCAAGAGACCCAGTACTTC. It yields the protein CATRVPRGQETQYF.

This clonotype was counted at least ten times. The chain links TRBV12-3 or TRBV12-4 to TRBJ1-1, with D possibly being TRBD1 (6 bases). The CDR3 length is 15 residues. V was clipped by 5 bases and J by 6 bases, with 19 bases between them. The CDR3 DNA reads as TGTGCCAGCAGTCTTGTCGGGGGCGGTGCGGCTGAAGCTTTCTTT. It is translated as CASSLVGGGAAEAFF.

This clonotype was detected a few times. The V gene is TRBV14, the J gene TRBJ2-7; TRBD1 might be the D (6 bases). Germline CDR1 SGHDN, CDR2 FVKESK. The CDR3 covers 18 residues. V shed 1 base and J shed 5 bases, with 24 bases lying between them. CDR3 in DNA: TGTGCCAGCAGCCAAGGGGGTTTCAGGGGCCCCCTCAGGAACGAGCAGTACTTC. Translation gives CASSQGGFRGPLRNEQYF.

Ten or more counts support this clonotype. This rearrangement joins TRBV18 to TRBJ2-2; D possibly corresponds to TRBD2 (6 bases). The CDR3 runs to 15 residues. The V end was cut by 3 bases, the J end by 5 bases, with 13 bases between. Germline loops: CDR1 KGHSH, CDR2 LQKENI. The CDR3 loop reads CASSPPSGRTGELFF. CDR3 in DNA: TGTGCCAGCTCACCCCCGTCGGGGAGGACCGGGGAGCTGTTTTTT.

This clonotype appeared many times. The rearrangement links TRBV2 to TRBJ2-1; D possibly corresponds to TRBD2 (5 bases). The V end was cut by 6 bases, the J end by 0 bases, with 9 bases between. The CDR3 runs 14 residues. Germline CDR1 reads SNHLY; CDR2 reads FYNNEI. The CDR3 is CASRGEGSYNEQFF. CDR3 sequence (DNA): TGTGCCAGCAGGGGAGAGGGCTCCTACAATGAGCAGTTCTTC.